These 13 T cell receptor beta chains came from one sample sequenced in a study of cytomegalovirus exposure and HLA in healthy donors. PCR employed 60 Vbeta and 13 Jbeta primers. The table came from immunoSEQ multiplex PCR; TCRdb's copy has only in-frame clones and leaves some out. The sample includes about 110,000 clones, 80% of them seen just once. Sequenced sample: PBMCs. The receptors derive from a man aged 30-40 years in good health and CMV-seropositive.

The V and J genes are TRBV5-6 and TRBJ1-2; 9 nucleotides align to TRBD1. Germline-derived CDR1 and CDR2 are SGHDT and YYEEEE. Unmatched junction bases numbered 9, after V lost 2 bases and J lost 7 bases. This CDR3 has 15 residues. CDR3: CASSFTGGPPLGYTF. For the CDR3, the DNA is TGTGCCAGCAGCTTTACAGGGGGCCCTCCCCTTGGCTACACCTTC.

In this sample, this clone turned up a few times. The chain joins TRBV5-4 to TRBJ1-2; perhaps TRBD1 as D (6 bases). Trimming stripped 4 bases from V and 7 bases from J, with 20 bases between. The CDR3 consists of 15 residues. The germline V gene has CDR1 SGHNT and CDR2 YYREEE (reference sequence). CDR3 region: CASSPGGRGTSGYTF. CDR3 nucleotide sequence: TGTGCCAGCAGCCCTGGAGGGAGGGGGACTTCTGGCTACACCTTC.

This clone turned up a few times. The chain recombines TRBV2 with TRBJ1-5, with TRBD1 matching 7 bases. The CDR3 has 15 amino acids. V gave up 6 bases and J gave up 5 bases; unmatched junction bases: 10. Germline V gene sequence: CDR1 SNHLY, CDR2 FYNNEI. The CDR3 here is CASSPDRVSYQPQHF. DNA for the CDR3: TGTGCCAGCAGCCCCGACAGGGTTTCGTATCAGCCCCAGCATTTT.

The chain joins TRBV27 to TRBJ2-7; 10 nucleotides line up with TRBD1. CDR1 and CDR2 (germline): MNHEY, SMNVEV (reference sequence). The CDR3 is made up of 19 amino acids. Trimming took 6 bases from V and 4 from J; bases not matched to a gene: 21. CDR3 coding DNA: TGTGCCAGCAGACCCTTCTCTTACTCGACCGGGACAGGGGCATACGAGCAGTACTTC. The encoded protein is CASRPFSYSTGTGAYEQYF.

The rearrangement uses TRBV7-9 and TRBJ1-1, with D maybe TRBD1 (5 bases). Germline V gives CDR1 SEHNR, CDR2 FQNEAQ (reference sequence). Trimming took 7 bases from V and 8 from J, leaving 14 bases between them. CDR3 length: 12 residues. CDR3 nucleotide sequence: TGTGCCAGCACCTTGGGCCAGGGCGAAGCTTTCTTT. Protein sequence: CASTLGQGEAFF.

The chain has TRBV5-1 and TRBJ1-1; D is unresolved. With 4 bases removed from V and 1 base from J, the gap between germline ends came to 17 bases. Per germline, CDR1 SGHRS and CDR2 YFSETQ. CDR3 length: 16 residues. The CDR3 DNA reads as TGCGCCAGCAGCCTAACGCTGCGCCGCTGGAACACTGAAGCTTTCTTT. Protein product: CASSLTLRRWNTEAFF.

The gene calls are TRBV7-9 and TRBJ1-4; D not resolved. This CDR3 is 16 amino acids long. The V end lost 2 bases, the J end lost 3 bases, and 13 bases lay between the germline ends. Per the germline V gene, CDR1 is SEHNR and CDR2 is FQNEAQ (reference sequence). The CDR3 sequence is CASSLLSWEANEKLFF. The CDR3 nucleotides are TGTGCCAGCAGCTTATTGAGCTGGGAGGCTAATGAAAAACTGTTTTTT.

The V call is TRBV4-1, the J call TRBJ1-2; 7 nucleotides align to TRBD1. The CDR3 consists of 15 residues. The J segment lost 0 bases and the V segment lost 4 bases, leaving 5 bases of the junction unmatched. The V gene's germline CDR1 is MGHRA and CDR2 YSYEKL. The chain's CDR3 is CASSPMGTANYGYTF. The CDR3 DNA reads TGCGCCAGCAGCCCAATGGGGACAGCTAACTATGGCTACACCTTC.

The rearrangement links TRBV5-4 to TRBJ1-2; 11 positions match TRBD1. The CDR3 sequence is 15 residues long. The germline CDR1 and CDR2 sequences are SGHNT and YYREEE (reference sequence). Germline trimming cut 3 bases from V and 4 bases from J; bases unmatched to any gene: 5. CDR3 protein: CASSSGTGGFYGYTF. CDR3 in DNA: TGTGCCAGCAGCTCCGGGACAGGGGGTTTCTATGGCTACACCTTC.

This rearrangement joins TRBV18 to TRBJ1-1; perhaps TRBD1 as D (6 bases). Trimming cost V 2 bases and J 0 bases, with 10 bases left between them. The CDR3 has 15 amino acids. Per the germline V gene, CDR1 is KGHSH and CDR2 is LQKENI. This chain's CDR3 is CASSPGGAMNTEAFF. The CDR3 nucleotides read TGTGCCAGCTCACCAGGGGGGGCCATGAACACTGAAGCTTTCTTT.

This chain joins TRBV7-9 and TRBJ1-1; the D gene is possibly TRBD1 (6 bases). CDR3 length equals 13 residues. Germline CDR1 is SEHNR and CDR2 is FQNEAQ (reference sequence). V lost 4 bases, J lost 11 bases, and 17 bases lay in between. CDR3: CASSSNPQGDAFF. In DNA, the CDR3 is TGTGCCAGCAGCTCGAACCCACAGGGTGACGCTTTCTTT.

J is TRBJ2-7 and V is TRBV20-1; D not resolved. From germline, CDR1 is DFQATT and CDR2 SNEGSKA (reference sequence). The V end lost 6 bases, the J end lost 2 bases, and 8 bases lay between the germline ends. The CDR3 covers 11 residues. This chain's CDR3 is CSASQTYEQYF. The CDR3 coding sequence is TGCAGTGCCTCACAAACCTACGAGCAGTACTTC.

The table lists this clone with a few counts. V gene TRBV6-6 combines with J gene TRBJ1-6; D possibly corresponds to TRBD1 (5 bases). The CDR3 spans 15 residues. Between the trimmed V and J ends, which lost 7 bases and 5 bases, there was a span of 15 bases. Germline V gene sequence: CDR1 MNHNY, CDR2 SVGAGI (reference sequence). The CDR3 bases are TGTGCCAGCACCAATTTGGTAGGGGATAATTCACCCCTCCACTTT. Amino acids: CASTNLVGDNSPLHF.